A selection of T cell receptor beta chains follows, all from one sample in a study of shared clonotypes between healthy human individuals. Some clones are missing from TCRdb's copy, which holds only in-frame ones; the method was immunoSEQ multiplex PCR. The table records around 2.5 million clones, roughly 93% of them present only once. Sequencing used naive CD4+ T cells from PBMCs. These receptors were obtained from a man younger than 30 in good health. Some clones in this sample may be carry-over from other donors' samples. Each CDR3 is given with its conserved first and last residue. The D gene is left open where the match is weak.

V gene	J gene	D gene	CDR3 protein	CDR3 DNA
TRBV5-1	TRBJ2-1	NA	CASSEGQTYNEQFF	TGCGCCAGCAGCGAGGGCCAGACTTACAATGAGCAGTTCTTC
TRBV6-5	TRBJ1-1	NA	CASSPVQGNTEAFF	TGTGCCAGCAGCCCCGTACAGGGGAACACTGAAGCTTTCTTT
TRBV5-1	TRBJ2-5	NA	CASSLQGQETQYF	TGCGCCAGCAGCTTACAGGGACAAGAGACCCAGTACTTC
TRBV5-6	TRBJ2-5	NA	CASSLEGETQYF	TGTGCCAGCAGCTTGGAGGGAGAGACCCAGTACTTC
TRBV6-1	TRBJ1-6	NA	CASSEGLSPLHF	TGTGCCAGCAGTGAGGGTCTTTCACCCCTCCACTTT
TRBV5-1	TRBJ2-3	TRBD2	CASSLVLAGGPEDTQYF	TGCGCCAGCAGCTTGGTTCTAGCGGGAGGGCCGGAAGATACGCAGTATTTT
TRBV5-4	TRBJ1-5	NA	CASSPDSNQPQHF	TGTGCCAGCAGCCCGGACTCCAATCAGCCCCAGCATTTT
TRBV18	TRBJ2-7	NA	CASSPPGRIGFYEQYF	TGTGCCAGCTCACCACCGGGCCGAATAGGTTTCTACGAGCAGTACTTC
TRBV19	TRBJ1-2	NA	CASSMRTDSKGYTF	TGTGCCAGTAGTATGCGGACGGACTCCAAGGGCTACACCTTC
TRBV28	TRBJ1-6	TRBD1	CASKEGQPNSPLHF	TGTGCCAGCAAGGAGGGACAGCCTAATTCACCCCTCCACTTT
TRBV9	TRBJ2-7	NA	CASSVAGAPYEQYF	TGTGCCAGCAGCGTAGCGGGGGCCCCCTACGAGCAGTACTTC
TRBV6-1	TRBJ1-5	TRBD1	CASSGTGGSNQPQHF	TGTGCCAGCAGTGGGACAGGGGGTAGCAATCAGCCCCAGCATTTT
TRBV28	TRBJ2-1	TRBD2	CASSSRTSGRYNEQFF	TGTGCCAGCAGTTCGCGGACTAGCGGGAGATATAATGAGCAGTTCTTC
TRBV7-3	TRBJ2-5	TRBD2	CASSLGTSGSHLYF	TGTGCCAGCAGCTTAGGAACTAGCGGGTCACATCTGTACTTC
TRBV2	TRBJ1-3	NA	CASSVWEGNTIYF	TGTGCCAGCAGTGTTTGGGAGGGAAACACCATATATTTT
TRBV4-3	TRBJ2-6	NA	CASSPRTVSGANVLTF	TGCGCCAGCAGCCCACGGACAGTCTCTGGGGCCAACGTCCTGACTTTC
TRBV4-1	TRBJ2-5	NA	CASSLAPPSEQYF	TGCGCCAGCAGCCTAGCCCCTCCGTCGGAGCAGTACTTC
TRBV5-1	TRBJ2-2	TRBD1	CASSAQGAVGELFF	TGCGCCAGCAGCGCCCAGGGGGCCGTCGGGGAGCTGTTTTTT